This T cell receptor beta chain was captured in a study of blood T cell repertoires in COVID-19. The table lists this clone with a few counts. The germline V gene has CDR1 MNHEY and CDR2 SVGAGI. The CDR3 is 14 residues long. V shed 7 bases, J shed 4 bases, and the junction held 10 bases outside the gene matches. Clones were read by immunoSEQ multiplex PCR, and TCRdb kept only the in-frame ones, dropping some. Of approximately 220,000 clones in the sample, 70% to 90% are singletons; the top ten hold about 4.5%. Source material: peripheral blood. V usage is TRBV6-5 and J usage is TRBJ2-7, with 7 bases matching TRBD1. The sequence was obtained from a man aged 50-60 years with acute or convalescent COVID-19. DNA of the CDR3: TGTGCCAGCACCTACAGGGGTGCTGGGTACGAGCAGTACTTC. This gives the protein CASTYRGAGYEQYF.